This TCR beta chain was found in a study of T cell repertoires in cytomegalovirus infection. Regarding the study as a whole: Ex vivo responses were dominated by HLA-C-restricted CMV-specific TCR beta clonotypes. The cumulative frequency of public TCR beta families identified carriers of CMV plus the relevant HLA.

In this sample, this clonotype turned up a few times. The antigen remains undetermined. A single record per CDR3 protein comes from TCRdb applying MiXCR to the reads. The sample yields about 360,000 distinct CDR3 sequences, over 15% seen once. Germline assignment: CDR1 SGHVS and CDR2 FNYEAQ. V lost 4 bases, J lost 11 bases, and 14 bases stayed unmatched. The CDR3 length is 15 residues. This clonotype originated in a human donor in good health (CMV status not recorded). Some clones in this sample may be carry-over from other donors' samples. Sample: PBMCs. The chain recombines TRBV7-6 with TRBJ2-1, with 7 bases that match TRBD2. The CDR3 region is CASSSSPTSRSQQFF. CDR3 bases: TGTGCCAGCAGCTCGAGCCCGACTAGCAGATCACAGCAGTTCTTC.